The source of this T cell receptor beta chain is a study of blood T cells in healthy people across ages. Study as a whole: Template switching picked up about one barcoded beta molecule for each two T cells.

A note on this clonotype: Its matching antigen is unknown.

Study-wide points: Lack of knowledge of donor CMV status possibly confounded expanded clonotype changes. Both naive CD4+ cell counts and diversity were greater in long-lived donors than in aged donors.

The authors ran a second PCR of about 6 to 11 cycles using a sample-barcoded 5' primer and a J-beta primer mix. Using its own MiXCR run on the 5' RACE reads, TCRdb lists one record per CDR3 protein. The sample records 1.4 million to 1.5 million distinct CDR3 sequences, approximately 42% being singletons. CDR1 SGHTA and CDR2 FQGNSA come from the germline V gene. Trimming pared 5 bases from V and 10 bases from J, leaving 12 bases between. This CDR3 contains 13 residues. Researchers report isolating at least 6 million PBMCs per sample. The sequenced material came from blood. This TCR derives from a woman between 18 and 30 years old in good health. The chain carries TRBV7-2 and TRBJ1-6, with D possibly matching TRBD1 (6 bases). CDR3 bases: TGTGCCAGCAGCGGCAGGGGTGGGTCACCCCTCCACTTT. Translating it yields CASSGRGGSPLHF.